The 20 T cell receptor beta chains below all came from one sample that was sequenced in a study of T cells in Graves' hyperthyroidism and ophthalmopathy. The investigators amplified TCR beta CDR3 regions from RNA transcripts. RT-PCR in the first round (using the HTBI primer set) targeted the TCR CDR3. TCRdb re-derived calls from the multiplex PCR reads in MiXCR, one entry per CDR3 protein. Of 500,000 or so distinct CDR3 sequences listed, roughly 18% are singletons. Sequencing used blood. The source of these receptors is a woman under 30 with Graves' ophthalmopathy.

On this clonotype: One end of the junction varies from germline; a read error may be responsible. The chain combines TRBV10-3 with TRBJ2-7, with D possibly being TRBD2 (5 bases). CDR3 size: 14 residues. Germline CDR1 and CDR2: ENHRY and SYGVKD. The CDR3: CAVSDGVASYEQYF. The CDR3 nucleotides are TGTGCCGTCAGTGATGGGGTAGCGTCCTACGAGCAGTACTTC.

This clonotype was seen once. One junction end disagrees with the germline gene, perhaps due to a read error. The chain couples TRBV28 to TRBJ1-1; no reliable D call. The CDR3 covers 14 residues. Germline CDR1 reads MDHEN; CDR2 reads SYDVKM. CDR3 DNA: TGTGCCAGCAGTTTATGGGGCGAGAACATTGAAGCTTTCTTT. It encodes CASSLWGENIEAFF. Full variable domain (rest looked up from reference TRBV28 and TRBJ1-1): DVKVTQSSRYLVKRTGEKVFLECVQDMDHENMFWYRQDPGLGLRLIYFSYDVKMKEKGDIPEGYSVSREKKERFSLILESASTNQTSMYLCASSLWGENIEAFFGQGTRLTVV.

With respect to this clonotype: The junction departs from the called germline gene at one end, perhaps through a read error. The chain joins TRBV11-2 to TRBJ2-3, with TRBD2 identical over 12 bases. CDR3 length equals 17 residues. Germline V gene data show CDR1 as SGHAT and CDR2 as FQNNGV. The CDR3 protein is CASSFLLTSGGPDTLYF. The CDR3 nucleotides read TGTGCCAGCAGTTTCCTCTTGACTAGCGGGGGCCCCGATACGCTGTATTTT. Full variable domain (outside the CDR3, taken from reference TRBV11-2 and TRBJ2-3): EAGVAQSPRYKIIEKRQSVAFWCNPISGHATLYWYQQILGQGPKLLIQFQNNGVVDDSQLPKDRFSAERLKGVDSTLKIQPAKLEDSAVYLCASSFLLTSGGPDTLYFGPGTRLTVL.

This rearrangement joins TRBV19 to TRBJ2-1; D not resolved. Germline assignment: CDR1 LNHDA and CDR2 SQIVND (reference sequence). Trimming left V 5 bases short and J 0 bases short, with 8 bases between. The CDR3 runs to 14 residues. The CDR3 DNA reads TGTGCCAGTAGTGATCCCCACTCCTACAATGAGCAGTTCTTC. It specifies CASSDPHSYNEQFF.

This clonotype was counted many times. V and J are TRBV12-3 or TRBV12-4 and TRBJ1-6; D uncertain. CDR3 size: 12 residues. Trimming cost V 6 bases and J 5 bases, with 5 bases left between them. The CDR3 is CASRPNNSPLHF. In nucleotides, the CDR3 is TGTGCCAGCAGACCTAATAATTCACCCCTCCACTTT.

The J gene is TRBJ2-7, the V gene TRBV7-2; 7 bases match TRBD2. In germline, CDR1 is SGHTA, CDR2 FQGNSA. The ends lost 6 bases at V and 5 bases at J; junction bases unmatched: 10. The length of the CDR3 is 14 residues. The DNA of the CDR3 is TGTGCCAGCAGTCCGGGCGGGAGTCCAAACGAGCAGTACTTC. Its protein product is CASSPGGSPNEQYF.

The CDR3, as DNA: TGTGCCAGCAGCGAACTAGCGGGAGGCGGCACCGGGGAGCTGTTTTTT. Its protein product is CASSELAGGGTGELFF. The genes are TRBV9 and TRBJ2-2; 12 bases agree with TRBD2. Per germline, CDR1 SGDLS and CDR2 YYNGEE. The CDR3 contains 16 residues. V dropped 3 bases and J dropped 4; count of bases not matched to a gene: 4.

This clonotype was detected ten times or more. The chain recombines TRBV2 with TRBJ1-6; D remains ambiguous. Trimming pared 5 bases from V and 9 bases from J, leaving 11 bases between. CDR3 length equals 13 residues. Germline values: CDR1 SNHLY, CDR2 FYNNEI. The DNA of the CDR3 is TGTGCCAGCAGTCCCCTTATGGGTTCACCCCTCCACTTT. This sequence encodes CASSPLMGSPLHF. Together with reference TRBV2 and TRBJ1-6, the CDR3 gives the full variable domain: EPEVTQTPSHQVTQMGQEVILRCVPISNHLYFYWYRQILGQKVEFLVSFYNNEISEKSEIFDDQFSVERPDGSNFTLKIRSTKLEDSAMYFCASSPLMGSPLHFGNGTRLTVT.

This clonotype has more than one count but fewer than ten. This sequence joins TRBV6-1 and TRBJ2-7; 7 bases map to TRBD2. The CDR3 has 16 amino acids. Germline lookup yields CDR1 MNHNS and CDR2 SASEGT. The J segment lost 0 bases and the V segment lost 0 bases, leaving 5 bases of the junction unmatched. CDR3 nucleotide sequence: TGTGCCAGCAGTGAAGCCCGGGGAGGGAGCTCCTACGAGCAGTACTTC. Its protein product is CASSEARGGSSYEQYF.

The V and J genes are TRBV7-2 and TRBJ1-6; D is perhaps TRBD1 (5 bases). Trimming pared 1 base from V and 6 bases from J, leaving 16 bases between. The CDR3 has 17 amino acids. Germline V gene data show CDR1 as SGHTA and CDR2 as FQGNSA. This CDR3 reads CASSLGLRGQSNSPLHF. For the CDR3, the DNA is TGTGCCAGCAGCTTAGGACTTAGGGGCCAGAGTAATTCACCCCTCCACTTT. Supplemented by reference TRBV7-2 and TRBJ1-6, the full variable domain reads GAGVSQSPSNKVTEKGKDVELRCDPISGHTALYWYRQSLGQGLEFLIYFQGNSAPDKSGLPSDRFSAERTGGSVSTLTIQRTQQEDSAVYLCASSLGLRGQSNSPLHFGNGTRLTVT.

The chain has TRBV7-3 and TRBJ2-1; 12 bases map to TRBD2. After removal of 1 base from V and 2 bases from J, the junction contained 3 bases not matched to a gene. CDR3 length: 17 residues. The germline gives CDR1 SGHTA, CDR2 FQGTGA. CDR3 nucleotides: TGTGCCAGCAGCTTAATGGCTAGCGGGGGGGCCTACAATGAGCAGTTCTTC. The encoded protein is CASSLMASGGAYNEQFF.

This clonotype showed up just a few times. The chain combines TRBV20-1 with TRBJ1-5, with D perhaps TRBD1 (6 bases). The germline V gene encodes CDR1 DFQATT and CDR2 SNEGSKA (reference sequence). V lost 3 bases and J lost 2, with 20 bases in between. The CDR3 length is 17 residues. CDR3 in DNA: TGCAGTGCTAGTCCCCGGGGGCTTAATTGGGGCAATCAGCCCCAGCATTTT. Amino acid sequence: CSASPRGLNWGNQPQHF.

This clonotype was observed at least ten times. The chain employs TRBV28 and TRBJ1-1; the match to TRBD1 covers 7 bases. Germline lookup yields CDR1 MDHEN and CDR2 SYDVKM. The CDR3 has 15 residues. Trimming cost V 3 bases and J 2 bases; bases outside gene matches: 6. The DNA of the CDR3 is TGTGCCAGCAGTTTTACCCGACAGGGCAACACTGAAGCTTTCTTT. Its protein product is CASSFTRQGNTEAFF.

This clonotype was counted ten times or more. CDR3 amino acids: CASSRGLTDTQYF. The CDR3, as DNA: TGTGCCAGCAGCCGCGGCCTCACAGATACGCAGTATTTT. This chain connects TRBV13 to TRBJ2-3; D gene ambiguous. The V and J ends lost 5 bases and 2 bases respectively, with 8 bases between them. The CDR3 totals 13 residues. CDR1 and CDR2 from the germline V gene are PRHDT and FYEKMQ (reference sequence).

This clonotype was seen a handful of times. The CDR3 DNA sequence: TGTGCCAGCAGCTATACAGGGCGGGGTGGCTACACCTTC. It translates to CASSYTGRGGYTF. The chain couples TRBV7-2 to TRBJ1-2; perhaps TRBD1 as D (6 bases). Germline V CDR1 and CDR2: SGHTA, FQGNSA. The V end lost 4 bases, the J end lost 7 bases, and 13 bases lay between the germline ends. The CDR3 covers 13 residues. Drawing the rest from reference TRBV7-2 and TRBJ1-2, the complete variable domain is GAGVSQSPSNKVTEKGKDVELRCDPISGHTALYWYRQSLGQGLEFLIYFQGNSAPDKSGLPSDRFSAERTGGSVSTLTIQRTQQEDSAVYLCASSYTGRGGYTFGSGTRLTVV.

The chain is built from TRBV7-8 and TRBJ2-2, with 9 nucleotides matching TRBD2. Germline V gene sequence: CDR1 SGHVS, CDR2 FQNEAQ. The junction had 14 bases not matched to a gene; V was cut back by 5 bases and J by 1 base. The length of the CDR3 is 19 residues. This chain's CDR3 is CASSPWRVAGVLNTGELFF. The CDR3, as DNA: TGTGCCAGCAGCCCTTGGAGGGTAGCGGGGGTCCTGAACACCGGGGAGCTGTTTTTT.

As for this clonotype: A much larger clone sits a single nucleotide away, making a read error possible. This rearrangement joins TRBV2 to TRBJ1-6; no definite D call. V shed 6 bases and J shed 7 bases, with 19 bases lying between them. Germline CDR1 and CDR2: SNHLY and FYNNEI. This CDR3 comprises 16 residues. In DNA, the CDR3 is TGTGCCAGCAGCCAAGGGCTTTTTGGCGGAAATTCACCCCTCCACTTT. Its protein is CASSQGLFGGNSPLHF.

The chain combines TRBV15 with TRBJ2-5; TRBD2 is a possible D gene (6 bases). Looked up from germline, CDR1 is LNHNV and CDR2 is YYDKDF (reference sequence). The CDR3 sequence is 16 residues long. Trimming left V 1 base short and J 2 bases short, with 14 bases between. The CDR3 sequence is CATSRGGRRGQETQYF. As DNA, the CDR3 is TGTGCCACCAGCAGAGGGGGACGCCGGGGGCAAGAGACCCAGTACTTC.

This clonotype appeared many times. This rearrangement joins TRBV27 to TRBJ1-1; TRBD1 might be the D (5 bases). The germline V and J ends were trimmed by 8 bases and 3 bases, with 16 bases remaining between them. This CDR3 is 14 amino acids long. Germline assignment: CDR1 MNHEY and CDR2 SMNVEV (reference sequence). CDR3 sequence (DNA): TGTGCCAGCCACCAGATGGGGGGAGACACTGAAGCTTTCTTT. Translating gives CASHQMGGDTEAFF.

V is TRBV11-2 and J is TRBJ2-1, with TRBD2 identical over 10 bases. V dropped 4 bases and J dropped 9; count of bases not matched to a gene: 9. The CDR3 runs 15 residues. Germline V gene sequence: CDR1 SGHAT, CDR2 FQNNGV. The CDR3 is CASSSTTSGTGEQFF. CDR3 sequence (DNA): TGTGCCAGCAGCTCCACAACTAGCGGGACGGGTGAGCAGTTCTTC. Full variable domain (rest looked up from reference TRBV11-2 and TRBJ2-1): EAGVAQSPRYKIIEKRQSVAFWCNPISGHATLYWYQQILGQGPKLLIQFQNNGVVDDSQLPKDRFSAERLKGVDSTLKIQPAKLEDSAVYLCASSSTTSGTGEQFFGPGTRLTVL.